The following is a TCR beta chain sequence with its context. What it binds is unknown. This sample stems from a study of CD8 T cells in ankylosing spondylitis. Overall study findings and caveats: Disease-linked clones displayed a CD8+ phenotype and appeared relatively rarely in peripheral blood. According to the report, clones linked to the disease were significantly enriched in matched synovial fluid samples taken from ankylosing spondylitis patients. In ankylosing spondylitis blood, a motif of several highly homologous TCR beta variants appeared characteristic.

TCRdb independently ran MiXCR on the 5' RACE reads; one entry per CDR3 protein. The sample records about 750,000 distinct CDR3 sequences, around 17% being singletons. The V and J ends lost 4 bases and 4 bases respectively, with 11 bases between them. The CDR3 sequence is 13 residues long. From germline, CDR1 is MDHEN and CDR2 SYDVKM. Sequenced input: blood, either unsorted or a sorted T cell fraction (not recorded which). J is TRBJ2-7 and V is TRBV28; D is perhaps TRBD1 (5 bases). This TCR derives from a male donor with ankylosing spondylitis. CDR3 sequence reads: CASSYPGKYEQYF. The CDR3, as DNA: TGTGCCAGCAGTTATCCAGGGAAATACGAGCAGTACTTC.